This paragraph reports one T cell receptor beta chain. The record originates from a study of blood T cell repertoires in COVID-19. Study-wide context: T cells, B-cell-depleted T cells, or PBMCs provided the cDNA or gDNA that served as material.

There are 13 residues in the CDR3. From germline, CDR1 is SQVTM and CDR2 ANQGSEA. The V gene end was trimmed by 4 bases and the J gene end by 6 bases; junction bases not matched to a gene: 7. Original data processing: The assay estimated nucleated cells by amplifying reference gene primers. Profiling relied on immunoSEQ multiplex PCR, and the TCRdb table lists in-frame clones only, not all of them. V, J and clone size derive from that table, while D and trimming were established from the DNA sequence. The table has some 80,000 clones, 60% to 80% seen once. Material for sequencing was peripheral blood. The rearrangement links TRBV29-1 to TRBJ2-3; 7 positions agree with TRBD1. This TCR was sampled from a man between 60 and 70 years old with COVID-19, enrolled during active disease. CDR3 sequence reads: CSVGGTAADTQYF. The DNA of the CDR3 is TGCAGCGTTGGAGGGACAGCGGCGGATACGCAGTATTTT.